This record covers a single TCR beta chain. This clone was seen just once. What this receptor recognizes is not known. Base qualities are not provided; no much larger clone lies one nucleotide away. The immunoSEQ Assay, a bias-controlled multiplex PCR, was used to amplify TCRbeta CDR3 regions from genomic DNA. The study's own analysis went as follows. The number of nucleated cells in each sample was estimated from the amplification of reference gene primers within the assay. To quantify the absolute abundance of each unique TCRbeta CDR3 rearrangement, sequence reads were collapsed and filtered. For each sample, productive Simpson clonality was calculated by taking the square root of Simpson's diversity index across productive rearrangements. The table was pulled from immuneACCESS by TCRdb, which kept in-frame rearrangements only. Such tables lose some clones; where checked, under half of the loss comes from unresolved V genes, and the rest has no known cause. V and J calls and clone size are given by that table; D and trimming were obtained from the DNA. Counted in this sample were approximately 85,000 clones; over 80% of them appeared once. The ten largest clones take up under 7.5% of the sample.

The CDR3, cysteine through phenylalanine, is 11 amino acids long. Only the CDR3 DNA is retained, 33 bases long and in frame from the first base. At the junction V is shortened by 5 bases and J by 11 bases, with 11 bases in between. Reading the germline V gene gives CDR1 SGHVS and CDR2 FQNEAQ. This sample was taken from a study of blood T cell repertoires in COVID-19 (dated by TCRdb to 2020 to 2022). Regarding the study in general: The collaborator samples originated in the United States, Italy and Spain and spanned the acute and convalescent phases of COVID-19. The prospective study material was composed of cDNA or gDNA derived from T cells, B-cell-depleted T cells, or PBMCs. Subjects who had been exposed to COVID-19, were actively infected with it, or had recovered from it provided the deeply sampled blood TCRbeta repertoires that made up the dataset. The repertoires were made available in a free public database intended to serve as a resource for research on the immune response to SARS-CoV-2. Samples came from the ongoing ImmuneRACE study (first 160 participants) plus 1,254 subjects from 6 global collaborators. A de-identified subject ID, COVID-19 status, age in years and sex were almost always included in the sample metadata. Where HLA class I and class II types were available, the types were taken from metadata supplied by the sample provider, not from assay-based typing.

Paper-wide results and their limitations: The amount of clinical and demographic metadata varied by source and participant and was provided uncurated.

Collaborating institutions collected whole blood in K2EDTA tubes following their own protocols. For TCRbeta analysis, collaborators shipped samples in one of three forms: frozen whole blood, isolated PBMCs, or DNA extracted from either of those sample types. The sequence joins TRBV7-8 to TRBJ2-3; tentative D gene TRBD2, with 5 bases matching. The sequencing sample was made of peripheral blood. This clonotype was obtained from a woman aged 60-70 years with active COVID-19. At the DNA level, the sequence is TGTGCCAGCAGCAGAGGACGGGAGCAGTATTTT. This is translated as CASSRGREQYF.